This TCR beta chain was sequenced in a study of blood T cell repertoires in COVID-19 (dated by TCRdb to 2018 to 2021). Looking at the study overall: Samples covering the acute and convalescent phases of COVID-19 were provided by collaborators in the United States, Italy and Spain. A de-identified subject ID, COVID-19 status, age in years and sex were almost always included in the sample metadata. Samples were obtained from the ongoing ImmuneRACE study (first 160 participants) and from 950 to 1,500 subjects provided by 6 global collaborators. Where available, HLA class I and class II types were taken from metadata supplied by the sample provider and were not determined by assay-based typing. The dataset comprised deeply sampled blood TCRbeta repertoires from subjects exposed to, actively infected with, or recovered from COVID-19. A freely available public database, intended as a resource for researchers studying the immune response to SARS-CoV-2, is where the repertoires were released. The material from the prospective study consisted of cDNA or gDNA derived from T cells, B-cell-depleted T cells, or PBMCs.

A second Seattle source provided samples from volunteer blood donors who had recovered from COVID-19. Each collaborating institution followed its own protocols to collect whole blood in K2EDTA tubes. For TCRbeta analysis, collaborators shipped samples as frozen whole blood, isolated PBMCs, or DNA extracted from either of those sample types. Counted from cysteine to phenylalanine, this CDR3 has 15 amino acids. Of the read, only the CDR3 DNA is kept; its 45 bases are in frame from base 1. The germline V gene (reference sequence) specifies SGHNT as CDR1 and YYREEE as CDR2. V is pruned by 4 bases and J by 4 bases, leaving 7 bases of the junction without a gene match. This clone was detected only a few times. What this receptor recognizes is not known. There are no base qualities to consult, and no much larger clone falls within one base. TCRbeta CDR3 regions were amplified from genomic DNA by means of the immunoSEQ Assay, a bias-controlled multiplex PCR. In the authors' own workflow: Nucleated cell counts per sample were estimated from amplification of reference gene primers within the assay. To quantify the absolute abundance of each unique TCRbeta CDR3 rearrangement, sequence reads were collapsed and filtered. Productive Simpson clonality was computed per sample as the square root of Simpson's diversity index over productive rearrangements. TCRdb carries this immuneACCESS record with in-frame sequences only. Its versions omit some clonotypes, under half of them owing to an unresolved V gene in the studies checked, with the rest unexplained. From that table come the V and J calls and clone size; the DNA was used to work out D and trimming. The sample table contains some 290,000 clones; only one count was recorded for 75% to 90% of them. The ten biggest clones cover around 4.5% of the sample.

Broader findings and caveats from the paper: The quantity of clinical and demographic metadata differed by source and by participant and was supplied without curation.

The source material was peripheral blood. This clonotype was obtained from a man aged 60-69 years who had recovered from COVID-19. The V and J genes are TRBV5-4 and TRBJ1-4, and 7 junction bases match TRBD1. The DNA is as follows: TGTGCCAGCAGCGCGAACAGGGGACATAATGAAAAACTGTTTTTT. This gives the protein CASSANRGHNEKLFF.